The entry below describes one T cell receptor (beta chain). Its antigen is unidentified. The sample originates from a study of vaccination effects on CD4 cells after COVID-19. The CDR3 is 12 residues long. V was shortened by 7 bases and J by 2 bases, with 8 bases between the two germline ends. Germline lookup yields CDR1 SNHLY and CDR2 FYNNEI. Within the ViraFEST assay, antigen-specific CD4+ T cells underwent expansion with viral peptide pools prior to sequencing. A roughly ten-day culture period preceded the isolation of CD4+ T cells. The repertoire was sequenced with immunoSEQ multiplex PCR; TCRdb's copy has only in-frame clones and lacks some. The sample contains approximately 87,000 clones, approximately 74% of which appear only once.

The source material was CD4+ T cells from PBMCs cultured with HCoV-229E spike peptides, sampled before COVID-19 vaccination. The sequence was obtained from a human donor who received a COVID-19 vaccine. The chain has TRBV2 and TRBJ1-2; no clear D gene. CDR3 loop: CASTEENYGYTF. The CDR3 nucleotides read TGTGCCAGCACCGAGGAAAACTATGGCTACACCTTC. The whole variable domain, filled in from reference TRBV2 and TRBJ1-2, reads EPEVTQTPSHQVTQMGQEVILRCVPISNHLYFYWYRQILGQKVEFLVSFYNNEISEKSEIFDDQFSVERPDGSNFTLKIRSTKLEDSAMYFCASTEENYGYTFGSGTRLTVV.